This record concerns one T cell receptor (beta chain) sequence. Its antigen is not identified. This record comes from a study of cytomegalovirus exposure and HLA in healthy donors. TCRdb's copy holds only in-frame clones and misses some; the assay was immunoSEQ multiplex PCR. Of under 200,000 clones in the sample, just under 90% were seen once. Study-level results: Three chains linked to CMV were shown in vitro to be specific for CMV antigens.

The source material was PBMCs. The clonotype comes from a man between 18 and 29 years old in good health and CMV-seropositive.

The CDR3 DNA follows: TGTGCCAGCAGCCGGGACTGGACGGGTGAGCAGTTCTTC. Translated: CASSRDWTGEQFF. This chain joins TRBV6-4 and TRBJ2-1; D might be TRBD2 (6 bases). The germline gives CDR1 MRHNA, CDR2 SNTAGT. The CDR3 has 13 amino acids. The ends were cut back, 6 bases at V and 9 bases at J, with 15 bases in the middle.